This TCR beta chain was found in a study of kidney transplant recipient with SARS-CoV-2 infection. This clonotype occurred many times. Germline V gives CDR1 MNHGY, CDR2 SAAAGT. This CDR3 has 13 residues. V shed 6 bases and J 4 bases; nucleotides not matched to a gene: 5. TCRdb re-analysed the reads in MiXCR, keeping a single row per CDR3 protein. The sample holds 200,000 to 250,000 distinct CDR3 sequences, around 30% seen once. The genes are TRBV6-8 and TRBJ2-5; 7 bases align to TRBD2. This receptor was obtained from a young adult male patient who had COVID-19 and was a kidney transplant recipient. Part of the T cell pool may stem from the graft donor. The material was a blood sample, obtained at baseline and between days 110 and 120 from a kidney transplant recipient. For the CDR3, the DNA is TGTGCCAGCAGAAAGCCGGGGGGAGAGACCCAGTACTTC. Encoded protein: CASRKPGGETQYF.